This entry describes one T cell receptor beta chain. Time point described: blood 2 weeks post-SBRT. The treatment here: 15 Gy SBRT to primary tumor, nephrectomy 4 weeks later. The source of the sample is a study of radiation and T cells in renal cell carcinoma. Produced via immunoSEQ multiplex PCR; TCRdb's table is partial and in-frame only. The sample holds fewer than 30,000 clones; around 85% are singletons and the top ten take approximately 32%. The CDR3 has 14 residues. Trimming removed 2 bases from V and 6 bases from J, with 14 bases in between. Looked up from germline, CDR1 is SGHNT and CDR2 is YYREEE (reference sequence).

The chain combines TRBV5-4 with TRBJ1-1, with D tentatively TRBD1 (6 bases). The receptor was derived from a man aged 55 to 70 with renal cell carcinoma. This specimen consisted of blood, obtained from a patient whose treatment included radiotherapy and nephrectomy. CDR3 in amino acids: CASSFVTGTPEAFF. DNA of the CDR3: TGTGCCAGCAGCTTTGTTACAGGGACCCCTGAAGCTTTCTTT.